This TCR beta chain was identified during a study of metastatic and nonmetastatic thyroid tumors. The overall study: The comparison covered peripheral blood and tumor or nodule tissue in malignant and benign thyroid patients. Overall study findings and caveats: Reports indicated that malignant thyroid tumors showed significantly higher TCR beta diversity than benign nodules did, in blood and tumor.

This clone was counted at least ten times. Its target is unknown. Thyroid surgery had not been preceded by any treatment in any patient. Per the study methods: Researchers built a distant-metastasis classifier for papillary thyroid cancer that drew on CDR3 differences across clinicopathological groups. TCRdb reanalyzed the PCR reads via MiXCR. The V and J calls were not made by the authors but by TCRdb's processing. The sample carries under 75,000 clones, around 20% recorded once. The material sequenced was blood. This receptor was identified in a female donor with papillary thyroid cancer or a benign thyroid nodule (not recorded which). Some clones in this sample may be carry-over from other donors' samples.

The DNA for the CDR3 is TGTGCCAGCAGTTTACGGGGAACAGGGGGCTCAAATACGCAGTATTTT. Encoded protein: CASSLRGTGGSNTQYF. The rearrangement joins TRBV27 to TRBJ2-3, with 9 positions matching TRBD1. The germline V gene encodes CDR1 MNHEY and CDR2 SMNVEV (reference sequence). This CDR3 is built from 16 residues. The junction had 10 bases not matched to a gene; V was cut back by 2 bases and J by 7 bases.